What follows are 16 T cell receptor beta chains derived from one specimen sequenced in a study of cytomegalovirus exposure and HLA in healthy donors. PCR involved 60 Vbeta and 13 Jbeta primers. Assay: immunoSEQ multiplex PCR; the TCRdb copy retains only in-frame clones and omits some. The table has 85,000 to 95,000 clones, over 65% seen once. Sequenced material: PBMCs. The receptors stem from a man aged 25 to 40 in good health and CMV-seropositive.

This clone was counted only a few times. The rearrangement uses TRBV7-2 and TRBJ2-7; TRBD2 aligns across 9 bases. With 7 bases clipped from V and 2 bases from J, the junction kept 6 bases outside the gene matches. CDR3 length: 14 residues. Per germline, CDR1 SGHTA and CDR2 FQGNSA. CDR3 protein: CASKVAGAPYEQYF. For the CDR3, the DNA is TGTGCCAGCAAGGTAGCGGGGGCCCCCTACGAGCAGTACTTC.

CDR3 residues: CTSSHSRDRGENYGYTF. CDR3 nucleotide sequence: TGCACCAGCAGCCACTCCCGGGACAGGGGGGAGAACTATGGCTACACCTTC. The chain links TRBV1 to TRBJ1-2; TRBD1 reflects the table's D call only, with no check against the DNA. TRBV1 is annotated as a pseudogene. The CDR3 has 17 amino acids.

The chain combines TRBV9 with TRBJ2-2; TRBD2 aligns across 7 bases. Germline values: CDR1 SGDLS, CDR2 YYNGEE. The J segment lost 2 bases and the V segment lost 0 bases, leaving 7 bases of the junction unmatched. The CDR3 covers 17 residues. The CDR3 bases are TGTGCCAGCAGCGTAGTAGGCGGGAGCTTAAACACCGGGGAGCTGTTTTTT. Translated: CASSVVGGSLNTGELFF. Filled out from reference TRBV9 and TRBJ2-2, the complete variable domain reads DSGVTQTPKHLITATGQRVTLRCSPRSGDLSVYWYQQSLDQGLQFLIQYYNGEERAKGNILERFSAQQFPDLHSELNLSSLELGDSALYFCASSVVGGSLNTGELFFGEGSRLTVL.

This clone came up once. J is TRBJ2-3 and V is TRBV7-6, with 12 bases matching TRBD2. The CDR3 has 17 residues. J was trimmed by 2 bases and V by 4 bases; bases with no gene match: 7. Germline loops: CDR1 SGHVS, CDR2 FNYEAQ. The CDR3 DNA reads TGTGCCAGCAGCTCCGGGCCTAGCGGGAGGGCCACAGATACGCAGTATTTT. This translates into CASSSGPSGRATDTQYF. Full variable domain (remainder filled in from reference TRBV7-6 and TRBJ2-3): GAGVSQSPRYKVTKRGQDVALRCDPISGHVSLYWYRQALGQGPEFLTYFNYEAQQDKSGLPNDRFSAERPEGSISTLTIQRTEQRDSAMYRCASSSGPSGRATDTQYFGPGTRLTVL.

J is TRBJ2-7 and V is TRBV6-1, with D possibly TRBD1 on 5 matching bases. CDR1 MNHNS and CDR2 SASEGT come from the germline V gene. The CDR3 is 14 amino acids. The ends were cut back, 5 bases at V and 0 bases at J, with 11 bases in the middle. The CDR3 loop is CASSQGDSSYEQYF. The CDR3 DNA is TGTGCCAGCAGTCAGGGCGATAGCTCCTACGAGCAGTACTTC.

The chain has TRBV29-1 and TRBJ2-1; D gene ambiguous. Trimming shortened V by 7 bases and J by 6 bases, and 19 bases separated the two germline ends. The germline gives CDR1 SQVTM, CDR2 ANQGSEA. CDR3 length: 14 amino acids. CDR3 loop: CSAPLWANPNEQFF. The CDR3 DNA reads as TGCAGCGCCCCCCTGTGGGCAAACCCCAATGAGCAGTTCTTC.

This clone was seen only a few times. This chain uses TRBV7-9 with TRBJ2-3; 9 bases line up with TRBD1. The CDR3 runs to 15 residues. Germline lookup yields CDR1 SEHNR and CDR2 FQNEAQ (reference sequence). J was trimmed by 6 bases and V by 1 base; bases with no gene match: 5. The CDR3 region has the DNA TGTGCCAGCAGCTTAGAGGGACAGGGTGGGGATACGCAGTATTTT. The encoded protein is CASSLEGQGGDTQYF.

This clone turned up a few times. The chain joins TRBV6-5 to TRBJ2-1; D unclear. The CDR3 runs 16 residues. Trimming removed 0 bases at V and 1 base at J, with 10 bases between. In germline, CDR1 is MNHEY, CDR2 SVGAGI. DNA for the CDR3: TGTGCCAGCAGTTACTCGGAACAGTTGTCCTACAATGAGCAGTTCTTC. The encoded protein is CASSYSEQLSYNEQFF.

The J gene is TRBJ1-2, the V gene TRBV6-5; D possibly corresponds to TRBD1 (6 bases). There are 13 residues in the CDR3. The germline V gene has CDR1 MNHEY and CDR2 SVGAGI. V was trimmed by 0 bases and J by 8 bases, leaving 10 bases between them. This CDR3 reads CASSYSRQDGYTF. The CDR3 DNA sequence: TGTGCCAGCAGTTACTCCCGACAGGACGGCTACACCTTC.

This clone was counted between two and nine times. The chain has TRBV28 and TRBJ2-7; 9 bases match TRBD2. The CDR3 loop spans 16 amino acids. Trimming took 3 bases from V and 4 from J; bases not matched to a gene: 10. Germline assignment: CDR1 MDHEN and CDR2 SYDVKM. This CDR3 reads CASSLGAGGPQYEQYF. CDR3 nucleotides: TGTGCCAGCAGTTTGGGGGCGGGAGGGCCTCAATACGAGCAGTACTTC. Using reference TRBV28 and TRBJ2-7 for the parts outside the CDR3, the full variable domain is DVKVTQSSRYLVKRTGEKVFLECVQDMDHENMFWYRQDPGLGLRLIYFSYDVKMKEKGDIPEGYSVSREKKERFSLILESASTNQTSMYLCASSLGAGGPQYEQYFGPGTRLTVT.

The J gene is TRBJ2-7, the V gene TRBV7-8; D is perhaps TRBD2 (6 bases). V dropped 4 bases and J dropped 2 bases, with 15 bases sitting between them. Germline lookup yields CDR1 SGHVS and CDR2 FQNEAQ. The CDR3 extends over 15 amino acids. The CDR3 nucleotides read TGTGCCAGCAGCTCCCGAGGTAGCGGACCCTACGAGCAGTACTTC. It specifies CASSSRGSGPYEQYF.

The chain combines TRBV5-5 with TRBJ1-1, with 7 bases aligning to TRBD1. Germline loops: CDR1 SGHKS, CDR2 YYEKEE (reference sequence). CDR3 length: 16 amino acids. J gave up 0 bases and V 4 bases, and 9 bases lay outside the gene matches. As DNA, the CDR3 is TGTGCCAGCAGCCCGGGGACAGCGCGAATGAACACTGAAGCTTTCTTT. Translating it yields CASSPGTARMNTEAFF.

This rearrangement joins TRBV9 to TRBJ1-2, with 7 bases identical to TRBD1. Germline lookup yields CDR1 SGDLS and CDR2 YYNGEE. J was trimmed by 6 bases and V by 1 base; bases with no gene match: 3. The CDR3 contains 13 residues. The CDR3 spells CASSVQGENGYTF. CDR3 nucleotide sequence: TGTGCCAGCAGCGTACAGGGGGAAAATGGCTACACCTTC.

The DNA for the CDR3 is TGTGCCTGGAGACTAGCGGGAGGCCCCTACGAGCAGTACTTC. This encodes CAWRLAGGPYEQYF. This chain uses TRBV30 with TRBJ2-7; the match to TRBD2 covers 12 bases. J was trimmed by 2 bases and V by 3 bases; bases with no gene match: 2. Per germline, CDR1 GTSNPN and CDR2 SVGIG (reference sequence). This CDR3 comprises 14 residues.

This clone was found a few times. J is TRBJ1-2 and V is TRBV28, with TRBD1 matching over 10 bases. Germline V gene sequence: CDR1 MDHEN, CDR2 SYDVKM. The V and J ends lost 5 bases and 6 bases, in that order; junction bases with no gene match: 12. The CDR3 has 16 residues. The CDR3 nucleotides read TGTGCCAGCAGTCGATCCCGGGACAGGGGAAGCGATGGCTACACCTTC. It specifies CASSRSRDRGSDGYTF.

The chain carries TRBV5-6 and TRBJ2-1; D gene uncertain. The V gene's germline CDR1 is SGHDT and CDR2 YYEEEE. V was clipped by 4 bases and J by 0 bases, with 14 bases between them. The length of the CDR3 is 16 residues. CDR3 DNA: TGTGCCAGCAGCCGACGAACGCACAGCTCCTACAATGAGCAGTTCTTC. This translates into CASSRRTHSSYNEQFF.